This entry concerns a single T cell receptor (beta chain). Its antigen is still unknown. V gave up 2 bases and J gave up 2 bases, with 12 bases separating them. CDR3 length: 15 amino acids. CDR1 SGHAT and CDR2 FQNNGV come from the germline V gene. PCR employed 60 Vbeta and 13 Jbeta primers. Some clones are missing from TCRdb's copy, which holds only in-frame ones; the method was immunoSEQ multiplex PCR. This table holds over 150,000 clones, 80% to 85% found once. The sample belongs to a study of cytomegalovirus exposure and HLA in healthy donors. Notes on the study in general: TCR beta V- and J-gene trimming was later associated with a missense DCLRE1C variant. Rates of TCR association differed by HLA locus in a later analysis, with DRB1 highest and HLA-C lowest. Most TCRs appeared rarely, but some public TCRs recurred in many donors. Based on reports, TCR beta sequences accurately predicted HLA-A and HLA-B alleles for most subjects.

The sample taken for sequencing was PBMCs. The V gene is TRBV11-2, the J gene TRBJ1-1, with D possibly TRBD1 on 6 matching bases. This sequence originates from a boy between 2 and 10 years old in good health and CMV-seronegative. The CDR3 bases are TGTGCCAGCAGCTTACAACGGACAGCTAACACTGAAGCTTTCTTT. Protein: CASSLQRTANTEAFF. The variable domain in full, with the rest retrieved from reference TRBV11-2 and TRBJ1-1, is EAGVAQSPRYKIIEKRQSVAFWCNPISGHATLYWYQQILGQGPKLLIQFQNNGVVDDSQLPKDRFSAERLKGVDSTLKIQPAKLEDSAVYLCASSLQRTANTEAFFGQGTRLTVV.